One sample yielded the 18 T cell receptor beta chains listed below, sequenced in a study of blood T cell repertoires in COVID-19. Only in-frame clones appear in the TCRdb table, and some are missing; sequencing was by immunoSEQ multiplex PCR. The sample records 95,000 to 150,000 clones, 85% being singletons. The sample was peripheral blood. Receptors were obtained from a woman aged 80 or over with COVID-19, enrolled during active disease.

The J gene is TRBJ1-2, the V gene TRBV7-2; D not resolved. V lost 5 bases and J lost 5, with 15 bases in between. The CDR3 length is 14 residues. Germline V gene sequence: CDR1 SGHTA, CDR2 FQGNSA. The CDR3 sequence is CASSREVMIYGYTF. CDR3 coding DNA: TGTGCCAGCAGCCGTGAGGTGATGATTTATGGCTACACCTTC.

The chain couples TRBV2 to TRBJ2-3; D might be TRBD1 (6 bases). The CDR3 spans 14 residues. V was trimmed by 3 bases and J by 6 bases, leaving 13 bases between them. The germline V gene has CDR1 SNHLY and CDR2 FYNNEI. The CDR3 region is CASSDGGRWDTQYF. In DNA form, the CDR3 reads TGTGCCAGCAGTGATGGGGGCCGGTGGGATACGCAGTATTTT.

On this clone itself: This same CDR3 is encoded by further DNA sequences in the sample. V usage is TRBV28 and J usage is TRBJ1-1; no reliable D call. Trimming pared 3 bases from V and 1 base from J, leaving 6 bases between. CDR3 length: 13 amino acids. The germline V gene encodes CDR1 MDHEN and CDR2 SYDVKM. The CDR3 spells CASSFPGNTEAFF. The CDR3 nucleotides read TGTGCCAGCAGTTTTCCGGGGAACACTGAAGCTTTCTTT.

This chain joins TRBV14 and TRBJ2-1, with TRBD2 matching over 8 bases. This CDR3 region has 15 residues. Trimming removed 4 bases from V and 9 bases from J; junction bases left unmatched: 11. The germline CDR1 and CDR2 sequences are SGHDN and FVKESK. The CDR3 loop reads CASSREGTRGAEQFF. The CDR3 nucleotides read TGTGCCAGCAGCCGCGAGGGGACTAGAGGTGCTGAGCAGTTCTTC.

The V gene is TRBV5-1, the J gene TRBJ1-6; D gene ambiguous. The germline V gene has CDR1 SGHRS and CDR2 YFSETQ. This CDR3 region has 15 residues. The germline V and J ends were trimmed by 5 bases and 0 bases, with 9 bases remaining between them. CDR3 sequence (DNA): TGCGCCAGCAGACAACAAAGCTCCTATAATTCACCCCTCCACTTT. Its protein product is CASRQQSSYNSPLHF.

The chain uses TRBV7-6 and TRBJ2-1; 10 bases line up with TRBD2. Trimming cost V 1 base and J 7 bases; bases outside gene matches: 4. CDR3 size: 15 residues. Germline CDR1 is SGHVS and CDR2 is FNYEAQ. In nucleotides, the CDR3 is TGTGCCAGCAGCTTAGAGGCTAGCGGGAGTAATGAGCAGTTCTTC. Translated, it gives CASSLEASGSNEQFF.

The CDR3 region is CASSSTRLSGNTIYF. The CDR3 DNA reads TGTGCCAGCAGTTCCACCAGGCTATCTGGAAACACCATATATTTT. The V and J genes are TRBV2 and TRBJ1-3, with D uncertain. Trimming took 5 bases from V and 1 from J, leaving 12 bases between them. Germline V gives CDR1 SNHLY, CDR2 FYNNEI. The CDR3 consists of 15 residues.

The chain combines TRBV6-1 with TRBJ2-7; 9 positions agree with TRBD1. The V gene end was trimmed by 3 bases and the J gene end by 4 bases; junction bases not matched to a gene: 7. This CDR3 region has 15 residues. Looked up from germline, CDR1 is MNHNS and CDR2 is SASEGT. Here the CDR3 DNA reads TGTGCCAGCAGTGACCCGGGACAGGGCTTTTACGAGCAGTACTTC. Protein product: CASSDPGQGFYEQYF.

The chain has TRBV6-5 and TRBJ1-3; possible D gene TRBD1, 5 bases. Germline V gene sequence: CDR1 MNHEY, CDR2 SVGAGI. The CDR3 covers 14 residues. V lost 6 bases and J 0 bases, leaving 9 bases between the germline ends. The CDR3 nucleotides are TGTGCCAGCAGGGCAGGGTCCTCTGGAAACACCATATATTTT. It encodes CASRAGSSGNTIYF.

This chain links TRBV7-9 with TRBJ2-7; TRBD1 aligns across 9 bases. The V segment lost 4 bases and the J segment 5 bases; nucleotides outside the gene matches: 12. CDR3 length equals 16 residues. Germline V gene sequence: CDR1 SEHNR, CDR2 FQNEAQ (reference sequence). The CDR3 DNA reads TGTGCCAGCAGCTCGGGCCAGGGACAGGGTTTTAACGAGCAGTACTTC. Translating it yields CASSSGQGQGFNEQYF. Together with reference TRBV7-9 and TRBJ2-7, the CDR3 gives the full variable domain: DTGVSQNPRHKITKRGQNVTFRCDPISEHNRLYWYRQTLGQGPEFLTYFQNEAQLEKSRLLSDRFSAERPKGSFSTLEIQRTEQGDSAMYLCASSSGQGQGFNEQYFGPGTRLTVT.

The chain recombines TRBV5-1 with TRBJ2-5; 11 bases map to TRBD1. The CDR3 extends over 14 amino acids. Germline CDR1 is SGHRS and CDR2 is YFSETQ. The ends lost 4 bases at V and 5 bases at J; junction bases unmatched: 4. CDR3 protein: CASSQGQGEETQYF. The CDR3 DNA sequence: TGCGCCAGCAGCCAGGGACAGGGGGAGGAGACCCAGTACTTC.

The chain joins TRBV3-1 (or the pseudogene TRBV3-2) to TRBJ2-1; TRBD2 might be the D (5 bases). Germline CDR1 LGHDT, CDR2 YNNKEL (reference sequence). Trimming removed 4 bases from V and 7 bases from J, with 14 bases in between. CDR3 size: 14 residues. The CDR3 sequence is CASSPHPRGNEQFF. As DNA, the CDR3 is TGTGCCAGCAGCCCCCACCCCCGCGGGAATGAGCAGTTCTTC.

J is TRBJ2-2 and V is TRBV19, with 9 nucleotides matching TRBD1. Germline V CDR1 and CDR2: LNHDA, SQIVND (reference sequence). V lost 6 bases to trimming and J lost 5 bases; unmatched junction nucleotides: 10. This CDR3 is built from 16 residues. CDR3 nucleotides: TGTGCCAGTAGCGCCGGGACAGGGATTTGGACCGGGGAGCTGTTTTTT. Translated, it gives CASSAGTGIWTGELFF.

The genes are TRBV28 and TRBJ2-1; 14 positions match TRBD2. CDR1 is MDHEN and CDR2 is SYDVKM in the germline V gene. The J segment lost 7 bases and the V segment lost 7 bases, leaving 9 bases of the junction unmatched. This CDR3 spans 16 amino acids. In nucleotides, the CDR3 is TGTGCCAGCACCCTGGGACTAGCGGGAGAAGGGAATGAGCAGTTCTTC. Amino acid sequence: CASTLGLAGEGNEQFF. Based on the CDR3 plus reference TRBV28 and TRBJ2-1, the full variable domain is DVKVTQSSRYLVKRTGEKVFLECVQDMDHENMFWYRQDPGLGLRLIYFSYDVKMKEKGDIPEGYSVSREKKERFSLILESASTNQTSMYLCASTLGLAGEGNEQFFGPGTRLTVL.

This chain uses TRBV28 with TRBJ1-2, with D unresolved. Between the trimmed V and J ends, which lost 3 bases and 4 bases, there was a span of 12 bases. The CDR3 totals 14 residues. Germline assignment: CDR1 MDHEN and CDR2 SYDVKM. Here the CDR3 DNA reads TGTGCCAGCAGTTTTGGTAGTATGAGCTATGGCTACACCTTC. It yields the protein CASSFGSMSYGYTF.

This clone was seen just once. This chain links TRBV7-3 with TRBJ2-3, with 7 bases matching TRBD2. Germline values: CDR1 SGHTA, CDR2 FQGTGA. This CDR3 comprises 15 residues. After removal of 5 bases from V and 0 bases from J, the junction contained 5 bases not matched to a gene. The CDR3 region is CASSSSGRSTDTQYF. The CDR3 DNA reads TGTGCCAGCAGCAGTAGCGGGCGGAGCACAGATACGCAGTATTTT.

This clone was seen a few times. The chain has TRBV7-6 and TRBJ2-7; D is possibly TRBD2 (5 bases). Germline V gene lookup returns CDR1 SGHVS and CDR2 FNYEAQ. This CDR3 region has 16 residues. The ends were cut back, 1 base at V and 0 bases at J, with 13 bases in the middle. CDR3 nucleotides: TGTGCCAGCAGCTTAGGGGTAGCGTCGAGCTCCTACGAGCAGTACTTC. Translating it yields CASSLGVASSSYEQYF.

This chain links TRBV9 with TRBJ2-6; D is perhaps TRBD1 (5 bases). The CDR3 length is 19 residues. CDR1 SGDLS and CDR2 YYNGEE come from the germline V gene. The V end was cut by 5 bases, the J end by 0 bases, with 21 bases between. The chain's CDR3 is CASSPLAPQAHSGANVLTF. The CDR3 DNA follows: TGTGCCAGCAGTCCCCTCGCCCCACAGGCCCACTCTGGGGCCAACGTCCTGACTTTC.